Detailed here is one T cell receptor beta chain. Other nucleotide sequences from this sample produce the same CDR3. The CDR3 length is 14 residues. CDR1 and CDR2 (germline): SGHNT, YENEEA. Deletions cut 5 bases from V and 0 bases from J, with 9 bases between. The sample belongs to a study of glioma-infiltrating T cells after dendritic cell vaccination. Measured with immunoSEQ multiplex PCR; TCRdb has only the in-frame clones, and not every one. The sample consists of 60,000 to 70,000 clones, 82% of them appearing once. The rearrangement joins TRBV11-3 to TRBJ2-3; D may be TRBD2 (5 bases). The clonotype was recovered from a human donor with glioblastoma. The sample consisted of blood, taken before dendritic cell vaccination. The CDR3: CASSVGASTDTQYF. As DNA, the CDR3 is TGTGCCAGCAGCGTGGGAGCTAGCACAGATACGCAGTATTTT.